This record covers a single TCR beta chain. The CDR3 is 15 amino acids. V was cut by 6 bases and J by 0 bases, with 14 bases left in between. The germline gives CDR1 KGHSH, CDR2 LQKENI. This entry belongs to a study of blood T cell repertoires in COVID-19. About the study: Sample material is recorded as cDNA or gDNA derived from T cells, B-cell-depleted T cells, or PBMCs.

In the study's own analysis: Scientists estimated how many nucleated cells there were by amplifying reference gene primers. Measured with immunoSEQ multiplex PCR; TCRdb has only the in-frame clones, and not every one. Clonal size and the V and J genes are those of that table, whereas D and trimming came from the DNA. The sample comprises 300,000 to 450,000 clones, 85% of which are singletons, and approximately 3.7% rests with the top ten. This TCR was recovered from a woman aged 18 to 35 with acute or convalescent COVID-19. The rearrangement uses TRBV18 and TRBJ1-2, with D hard to call. Sequencing was performed on peripheral blood. The CDR3 reads CASSSTGLTNYGYTF. The CDR3 nucleotides read TGTGCCAGCTCCTCTACCGGACTGACTAACTATGGCTACACCTTC.